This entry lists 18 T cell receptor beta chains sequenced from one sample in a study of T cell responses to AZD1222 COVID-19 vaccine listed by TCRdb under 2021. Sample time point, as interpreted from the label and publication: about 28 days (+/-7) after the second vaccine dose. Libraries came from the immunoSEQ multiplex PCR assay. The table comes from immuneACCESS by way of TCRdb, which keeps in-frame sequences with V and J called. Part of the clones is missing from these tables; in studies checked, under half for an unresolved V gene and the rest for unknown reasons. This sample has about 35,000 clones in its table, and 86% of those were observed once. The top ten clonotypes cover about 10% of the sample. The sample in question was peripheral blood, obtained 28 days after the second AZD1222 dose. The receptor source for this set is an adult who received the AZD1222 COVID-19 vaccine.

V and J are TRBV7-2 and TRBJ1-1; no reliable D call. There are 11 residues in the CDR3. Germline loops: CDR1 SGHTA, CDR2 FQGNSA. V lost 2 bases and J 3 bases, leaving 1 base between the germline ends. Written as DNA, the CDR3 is TGTGCCAGCAGCTTACACACTGAAGCTTTCTTT. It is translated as CASSLHTEAFF.

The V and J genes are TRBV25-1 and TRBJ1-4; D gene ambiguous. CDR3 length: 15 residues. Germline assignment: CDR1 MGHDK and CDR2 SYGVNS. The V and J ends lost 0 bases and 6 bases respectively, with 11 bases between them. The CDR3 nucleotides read TGTGCCAGCAGTGAATATAAAGATGGGGATGAAAAACTGTTTTTT. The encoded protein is CASSEYKDGDEKLFF.

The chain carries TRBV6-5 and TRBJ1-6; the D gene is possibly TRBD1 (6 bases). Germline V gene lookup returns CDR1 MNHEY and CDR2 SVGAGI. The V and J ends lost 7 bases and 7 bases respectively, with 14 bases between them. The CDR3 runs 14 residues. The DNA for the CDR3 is TGTGCCAGCACCCTGGGGGGCGGAAATTCACCCCTCCACTTT. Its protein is CASTLGGGNSPLHF.

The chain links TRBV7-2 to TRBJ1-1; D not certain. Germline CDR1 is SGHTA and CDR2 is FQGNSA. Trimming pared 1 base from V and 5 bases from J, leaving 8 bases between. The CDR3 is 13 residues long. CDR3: CASSLGVTTEAFF. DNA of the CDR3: TGTGCCAGCAGCTTAGGGGTTACGACTGAAGCTTTCTTT.

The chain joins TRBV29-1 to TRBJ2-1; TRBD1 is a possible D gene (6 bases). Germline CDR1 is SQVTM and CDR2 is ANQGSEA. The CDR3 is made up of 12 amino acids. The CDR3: CSLTRGYNEQFF. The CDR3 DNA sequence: TGCAGTTTAACCAGGGGCTACAATGAGCAGTTCTTC.

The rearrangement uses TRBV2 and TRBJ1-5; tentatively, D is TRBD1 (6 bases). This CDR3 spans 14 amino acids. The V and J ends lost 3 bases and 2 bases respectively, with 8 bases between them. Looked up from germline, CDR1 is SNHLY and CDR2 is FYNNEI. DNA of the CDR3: TGTGCCAGCAGTGATCACAGGGGCAATCAGCCCCAGCATTTT. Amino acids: CASSDHRGNQPQHF.

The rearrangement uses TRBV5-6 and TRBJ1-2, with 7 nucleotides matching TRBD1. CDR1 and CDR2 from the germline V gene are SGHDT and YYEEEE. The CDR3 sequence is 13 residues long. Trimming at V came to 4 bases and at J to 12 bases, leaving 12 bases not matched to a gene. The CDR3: CASSPEGQPSDTF. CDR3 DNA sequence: TGTGCCAGCAGCCCCGAGGGACAGCCCTCGGACACCTTC.

This chain's CDR3 is CASSLVPREENSPLHF. The CDR3 DNA reads as TGTGCCAGCAGCTTAGTTCCCCGGGAAGAGAATTCACCCCTCCACTTT. The V call is TRBV7-2, the J call TRBJ1-6, with no clear D. V gave up 1 base and J gave up 7 bases, with 14 bases separating them. Germline values: CDR1 SGHTA, CDR2 FQGNSA. The CDR3 is 16 residues long.

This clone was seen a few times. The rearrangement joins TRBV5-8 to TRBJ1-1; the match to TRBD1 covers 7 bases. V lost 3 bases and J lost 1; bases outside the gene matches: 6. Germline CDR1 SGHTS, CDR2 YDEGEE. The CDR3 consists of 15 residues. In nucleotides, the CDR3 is TGTGCCAGCAGCTCGGGACAGAGAACGAACACTGAAGCTTTCTTT. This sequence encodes CASSSGQRTNTEAFF.

The CDR3 region is CASSHGIGQVLNYGYTF. Written as DNA, the CDR3 is TGCGCCAGCAGTCATGGTATAGGACAGGTCCTTAACTATGGCTACACCTTC. V gene TRBV23-1 combines with J gene TRBJ1-2, with 7 positions matching TRBD1. TRBV23-1 qualifies as an ORF whose function is uncertain. This CDR3 contains 17 residues. V lost 3 bases, J lost 1 base, and 11 bases stayed unmatched.

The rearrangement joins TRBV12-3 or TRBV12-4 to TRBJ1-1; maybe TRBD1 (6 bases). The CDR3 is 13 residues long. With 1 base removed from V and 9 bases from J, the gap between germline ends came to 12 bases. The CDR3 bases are TGTGCCAGCAGTTTAGGAGTTGGACAGAAAGCTTTCTTT. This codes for CASSLGVGQKAFF.

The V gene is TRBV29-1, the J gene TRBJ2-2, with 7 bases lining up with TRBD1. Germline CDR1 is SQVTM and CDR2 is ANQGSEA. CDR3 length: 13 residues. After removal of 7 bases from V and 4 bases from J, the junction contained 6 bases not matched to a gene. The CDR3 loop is CSAQGIGTGELFF. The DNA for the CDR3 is TGCAGCGCACAGGGGATCGGCACCGGGGAGCTGTTTTTT.

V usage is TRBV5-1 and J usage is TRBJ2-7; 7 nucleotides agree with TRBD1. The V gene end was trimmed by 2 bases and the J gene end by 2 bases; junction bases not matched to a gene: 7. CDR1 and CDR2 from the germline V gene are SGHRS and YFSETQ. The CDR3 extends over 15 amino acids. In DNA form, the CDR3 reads TGCGCCAGCAGCTTTCGACAGGGTGCCCCCTACGAGCAGTACTTC. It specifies CASSFRQGAPYEQYF.

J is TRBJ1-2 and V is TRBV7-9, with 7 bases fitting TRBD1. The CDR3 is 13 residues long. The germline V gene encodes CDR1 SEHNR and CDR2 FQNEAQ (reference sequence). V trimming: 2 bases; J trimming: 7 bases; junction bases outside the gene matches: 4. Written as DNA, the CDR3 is TGTGCCAGCAGCTTAACAGGGGCTTCTGGCTACACCTTC. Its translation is CASSLTGASGYTF. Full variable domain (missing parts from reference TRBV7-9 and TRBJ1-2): DTGVSQNPRHKITKRGQNVTFRCDPISEHNRLYWYRQTLGQGPEFLTYFQNEAQLEKSRLLSDRFSAERPKGSFSTLEIQRTEQGDSAMYLCASSLTGASGYTFGSGTRLTVV.

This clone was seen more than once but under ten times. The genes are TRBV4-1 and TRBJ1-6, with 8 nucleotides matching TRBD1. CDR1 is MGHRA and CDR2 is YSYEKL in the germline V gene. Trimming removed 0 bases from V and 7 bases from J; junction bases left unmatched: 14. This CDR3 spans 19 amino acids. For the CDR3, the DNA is TGCGCCAGCAGCCAAGATTCCGGACAGGGAATTTTACAGAATTCACCCCTCCACTTT. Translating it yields CASSQDSGQGILQNSPLHF.

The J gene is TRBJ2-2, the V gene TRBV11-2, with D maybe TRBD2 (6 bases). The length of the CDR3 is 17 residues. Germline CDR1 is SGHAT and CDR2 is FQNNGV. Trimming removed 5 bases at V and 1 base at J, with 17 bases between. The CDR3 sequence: CASSPHSGLMNTGELFF. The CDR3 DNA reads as TGTGCCAGCAGCCCCCACTCGGGACTCATGAACACCGGGGAGCTGTTTTTT.

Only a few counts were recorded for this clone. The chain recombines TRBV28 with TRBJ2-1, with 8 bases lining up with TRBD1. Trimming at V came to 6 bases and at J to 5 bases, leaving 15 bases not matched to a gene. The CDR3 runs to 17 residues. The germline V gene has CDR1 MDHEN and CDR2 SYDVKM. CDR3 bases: TGTGCCAGCAGGGGGACAGGAGCCTGGGGGCGTAACAATGAGCAGTTCTTC. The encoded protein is CASRGTGAWGRNNEQFF.

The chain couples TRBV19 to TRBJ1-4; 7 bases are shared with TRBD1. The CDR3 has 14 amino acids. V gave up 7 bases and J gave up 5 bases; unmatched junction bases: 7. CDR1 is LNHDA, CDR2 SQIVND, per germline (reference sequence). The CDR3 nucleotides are TGTGCCAGTACCCCGGGACAGTTAAATGAAAAACTGTTTTTT. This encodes CASTPGQLNEKLFF.